One sample yielded the 26 T cell receptor beta chains listed below, sequenced in a study of Graves' ophthalmopathy and Graves' hyperthyroidism. RNA transcripts served as template for amplifying TCR beta CDR3 sequences. HTBI primers served in a first-round RT-PCR, which a second-round multiplex PCR followed. TCRdb independently ran MiXCR on the multiplex PCR reads; one entry per CDR3 protein. The sample holds 400,000 to 500,000 distinct CDR3 sequences, roughly 20% seen once. The sample was peripheral blood. These receptors were obtained from a woman between 18 and 29 years old with stable Graves' hyperthyroidism.

This clonotype occurred many times. The chain links TRBV7-9 to TRBJ2-7; a possible D gene is TRBD1 (5 bases). V gave up 6 bases and J gave up 7 bases, with 16 bases separating them. Germline lookup yields CDR1 SEHNR and CDR2 FQNEAQ (reference sequence). This CDR3 is built from 13 residues. The CDR3 DNA reads TGTGCCAGCAGACTTGCCAGGGCCGATGAGCAGTACTTC. It specifies CASRLARADEQYF.

As for this clonotype: This CDR3 is missing its conserved last phenylalanine or tryptophan, likely due to a read error. This chain links TRBV5-1 with TRBJ2-7, with 7 nucleotides matching TRBD1. The germline V gene has CDR1 SGHRS and CDR2 YFSETQ. The V and J ends lost 8 bases and 2 bases, in that order; junction bases with no gene match: 7. The CDR3 loop spans 13 amino acids. This chain's CDR3 is CASSTGLTYEQYL. As DNA, the CDR3 is TGCGCCAGTTCGACAGGGCTGACCTACGAGCAGTACTTG.

The table lists this clonotype with a few counts. The chain links TRBV30 to TRBJ1-5; no firm D call. CDR3 length: 12 amino acids. The V gene lost 6 bases and the J gene lost 4 bases, with 10 bases spanning the gap. Per the germline V gene, CDR1 is GTSNPN and CDR2 is SVGIG (reference sequence). The CDR3 DNA reads as TGTGCCTGCTCACCGGGAAATCAGCCCCAGCATTTT. This codes for CACSPGNQPQHF.

This clonotype was counted at least ten times. The chain is built from TRBV28 and TRBJ2-7; D might be TRBD2 (6 bases). V lost 5 bases, J lost 1 base, and 15 bases lay in between. Germline loops: CDR1 MDHEN, CDR2 SYDVKM. The CDR3 extends over 15 amino acids. CDR3 in amino acids: CASSPLWRESYEQYF. DNA of the CDR3: TGTGCCAGCAGTCCCCTTTGGAGGGAGTCCTACGAGCAGTACTTC.

This rearrangement joins TRBV28 to TRBJ2-5, with 8 bases identical to TRBD1. This CDR3 contains 16 residues. The trim removed 7 bases at V and 2 bases at J, leaving 12 bases unmatched. Per germline, CDR1 MDHEN and CDR2 SYDVKM. The CDR3 nucleotides are TGTGCCAGCACCCCCGGGACAGGAGGAATTCAAGAGACCCAGTACTTC. Amino acids: CASTPGTGGIQETQYF.

This clonotype has ten or more counts. V usage is TRBV12-3 or TRBV12-4 and J usage is TRBJ1-1, with no clear D. The V end was cut by 7 bases, the J end by 1 base, with 4 bases between. This CDR3 spans 11 amino acids. The CDR3 bases are TGTGCCAGCACCCCGAACACTGAAGCTTTCTTT. It encodes CASTPNTEAFF.

The chain employs TRBV15 and TRBJ2-7; maybe TRBD2 (5 bases). Trimming took off 4 bases at V and 0 bases at J, with 10 bases between the two ends. There are 14 residues in the CDR3. Germline values: CDR1 LNHNV, CDR2 YYDKDF (reference sequence). The CDR3: CATSKRASSYEQYF. Here the CDR3 DNA reads TGTGCCACCAGCAAGAGGGCTAGCTCCTACGAGCAGTACTTC.

This clonotype was seen many times. The chain recombines TRBV28 with TRBJ1-1; no reliable D call. The CDR3 has 10 residues. From germline, CDR1 is MDHEN and CDR2 SYDVKM. V was pared by 8 bases and J by 1 base, with 2 bases between. The CDR3 DNA follows: TGTGCCAGCGGGAACACTGAAGCTTTCTTT. Protein product: CASGNTEAFF.

This clonotype has just a few counts. V is TRBV2 and J is TRBJ2-7; D is perhaps TRBD2 (6 bases). The CDR3 spans 12 residues. Trimming shortened V by 8 bases and J by 3 bases, and 11 bases separated the two germline ends. Germline assignment: CDR1 SNHLY and CDR2 FYNNEI. As DNA, the CDR3 is TGTGCCAGCGGGGGAGGCAGCTACGAGCAGTACTTC. The encoded protein is CASGGGSYEQYF.

This clonotype was seen ten or more times. The CDR3: CASSEDGNTGELFF. The DNA for the CDR3 is TGTGCCAGCAGTGAGGACGGGAACACCGGGGAGCTGTTTTTT. This sequence joins TRBV6-4 and TRBJ2-2; D uncertain. The germline V gene has CDR1 MRHNA and CDR2 SNTAGT. Deletions cut 3 bases from V and 1 base from J, with 6 bases between. This CDR3 region has 14 residues.

This clonotype has just a few counts. A much larger clone is a single base away; this may be a read error. The V gene is TRBV15, the J gene TRBJ1-6; D is possibly TRBD1 (6 bases). Looked up from germline, CDR1 is LNHNV and CDR2 is YYDKDF (reference sequence). The length of the CDR3 is 16 residues. CDR3 region: CATSRDRQGFNSLLHF. CDR3 DNA: TGTGCCACCAGCAGAGATCGGCAGGGGTTTAATTCACTCCTCCACTTT.

This chain uses TRBV2 with TRBJ2-5; 7 bases fit TRBD1. Germline trimming cut 8 bases from V and 5 bases from J; bases unmatched to any gene: 8. This CDR3 contains 13 residues. Looked up from germline, CDR1 is SNHLY and CDR2 is FYNNEI. The CDR3 spells CASQTGKDETQYF. Written as DNA, the CDR3 is TGTGCCAGCCAGACAGGGAAAGACGAGACCCAGTACTTC.

The genes are TRBV6-1 and TRBJ1-2; D is undetermined. Trimming stripped 0 bases from V and 4 bases from J, with 9 bases between. The V gene's germline CDR1 is MNHNS and CDR2 SASEGT. The CDR3 covers 14 residues. CDR3 in amino acids: CASSEAGEGYGYTF. The CDR3 DNA reads TGTGCCAGCAGTGAAGCCGGGGAGGGCTATGGCTACACCTTC.

The V and J genes are TRBV9 and TRBJ2-2; possible D gene TRBD2, 5 bases. CDR1 is SGDLS, CDR2 YYNGEE, per germline. The CDR3 is 15 residues long. Trimming removed 5 bases at V and 4 bases at J, with 15 bases between. In nucleotides, the CDR3 is TGTGCCAGCAGGAGTGGTAGCGACCCCACCGGGGAGCTGTTTTTT. It encodes CASRSGSDPTGELFF. Full variable domain (remainder filled in from reference TRBV9 and TRBJ2-2): DSGVTQTPKHLITATGQRVTLRCSPRSGDLSVYWYQQSLDQGLQFLIQYYNGEERAKGNILERFSAQQFPDLHSELNLSSLELGDSALYFCASRSGSDPTGELFFGEGSRLTVL.

This clonotype appeared many times. The V and J genes are TRBV7-6 and TRBJ2-5, with 7 nucleotides matching TRBD1. The CDR3 totals 15 residues. CDR1 is SGHVS and CDR2 is FNYEAQ in the germline V gene. Losses at the gene ends were 0 bases for V and 2 bases for J; bases not matched to a gene: 3. The CDR3 reads CASSLAVTGQETQYF. CDR3 sequence (DNA): TGTGCCAGCAGCTTAGCGGTGACAGGGCAAGAGACCCAGTACTTC.

This clonotype has just a few counts. One end of the junction fails to match germline, which may point to a read error. The chain is built from TRBV9 and TRBJ1-6; D is ambiguous. The CDR3 totals 12 residues. The germline gives CDR1 SGDLS, CDR2 YYNGEE. CDR3 protein: CTSSSNNSPLHF. The DNA of the CDR3 is TGTACCAGCAGCTCAAATAATTCACCCCTCCACTTT. Full variable domain (remainder filled in from reference TRBV9 and TRBJ1-6): DSGVTQTPKHLITATGQRVTLRCSPRSGDLSVYWYQQSLDQGLQFLIQYYNGEERAKGNILERFSAQQFPDLHSELNLSSLELGDSALYFCTSSSNNSPLHFGNGTRLTVT.

Ten or more counts support this clonotype. The V call is TRBV5-1, the J call TRBJ1-5; TRBD1 agrees at 10 bases. Trimming took 5 bases from V and 2 from J; bases not matched to a gene: 13. In germline, CDR1 is SGHRS, CDR2 YFSETQ. There are 18 residues in the CDR3. CDR3 bases: TGCGCCAGCAGTCCCGGGACAGGGGTGGTCTCTGGCAATCAGCCCCAGCATTTT. This translates into CASSPGTGVVSGNQPQHF.

This clonotype appeared many times. The V and J genes are TRBV6-2 or TRBV6-3 and TRBJ2-2, with D tentatively TRBD1 or TRBD2 (6 bases each). The germline V and J ends were trimmed by 7 bases and 1 base, with 19 bases remaining between them. CDR3 length: 17 amino acids. CDR1 MNHEY and CDR2 SVGEGT come from the germline V gene. CDR3 coding DNA: TGTGCCAGCAAATCCTTGGGACACGGGGGGAACACCGGGGAGCTGTTTTTT. Translation: CASKSLGHGGNTGELFF.

The V and J genes are TRBV6-5 and TRBJ1-5; no reliable D call. The germline V gene encodes CDR1 MNHEY and CDR2 SVGAGI. The CDR3 sequence is 15 residues long. V gave up 4 bases and J gave up 1 base, with 11 bases separating them. Written as DNA, the CDR3 is TGTGCCAGCAGTTGGGAAGGGCAGAGCAATCAGCCCCAGCATTTT. Protein: CASSWEGQSNQPQHF.

The chain carries TRBV29-1 and TRBJ1-2, with D tentatively TRBD1 (5 bases). Trimming removed 1 base from V and 3 bases from J, with 12 bases in between. The length of the CDR3 is 14 residues. Germline values: CDR1 SQVTM, CDR2 ANQGSEA. The CDR3 sequence is CSVEGGTDYYGYTF. CDR3 DNA sequence: TGCAGCGTTGAAGGGGGGACGGATTACTATGGCTACACCTTC.

This clonotype was recorded at least ten times. V gene TRBV27 combines with J gene TRBJ1-1; D unclear. The CDR3 loop spans 14 amino acids. Germline V gene lookup returns CDR1 MNHEY and CDR2 SMNVEV (reference sequence). V lost 2 bases, J lost 1 base, and 8 bases lay in between. The CDR3 here is CASSLRLQNTEAFF. CDR3 sequence (DNA): TGTGCCAGCAGTTTAAGGCTCCAGAACACTGAAGCTTTCTTT.

This clonotype occurred many times. The chain carries TRBV20-1 and TRBJ2-5; D is unclear. The germline gives CDR1 DFQATT, CDR2 SNEGSKA (reference sequence). The CDR3 length is 11 residues. The V end lost 6 bases, the J end lost 3 bases, and 8 bases lay between the germline ends. CDR3 amino acids: CSATLEETQYF. CDR3 DNA: TGCAGTGCCACCTTGGAAGAGACCCAGTACTTC.

This clonotype was detected many times. This sequence joins TRBV3-1 and TRBJ2-7, with TRBD1 identical over 7 bases. Germline lookup yields CDR1 LGHDT and CDR2 YNNKEL (reference sequence). This CDR3 contains 14 residues. Trimming took 4 bases from V and 3 from J; bases not matched to a gene: 6. The CDR3: CASSPRDSFYEQYF. CDR3 coding DNA: TGTGCCAGCAGCCCCAGGGACAGTTTCTACGAGCAGTACTTC.

The chain recombines TRBV9 with TRBJ2-3, with D unclear. Trimming took 0 bases from V and 1 from J, leaving 6 bases between them. The CDR3 spans 14 residues. Germline V gene sequence: CDR1 SGDLS, CDR2 YYNGEE. CDR3 protein: CASSVERGTDTQYF. CDR3 sequence (DNA): TGTGCCAGCAGCGTAGAGCGTGGCACAGATACGCAGTATTTT.

This clonotype has a count of ten or more. V gene TRBV18 combines with J gene TRBJ2-7; D possibly corresponds to TRBD1 (5 bases). V shed 2 bases and J shed 0 bases, with 8 bases lying between them. Germline-derived CDR1 and CDR2 are KGHSH and LQKENI. The CDR3 extends over 14 amino acids. CDR3 nucleotide sequence: TGTGCCAGCTCACCAGGGGCCAACTCCTACGAGCAGTACTTC. This encodes CASSPGANSYEQYF. The full variable domain, its missing parts supplied by reference TRBV18 and TRBJ2-7, is NAGVMQNPRHLVRRRGQEARLRCSPMKGHSHVYWYRQLPEEGLKFMVYLQKENIIDESGMPKERFSAEFPKEGPSILRIQQVVRGDSAAYFCASSPGANSYEQYFGPGTRLTVT.

Only one count was recorded for this clonotype. CDR3 in DNA: TGTGCCAGTCGAATACAGGGGTCCGGGGAGCTGTTTTTT. Translating gives CASRIQGSGELFF. The V gene is TRBV6-1, the J gene TRBJ2-2, with 7 nucleotides matching TRBD1. This CDR3 region has 13 residues. After removal of 9 bases from V and 6 bases from J, the junction contained 7 bases not matched to a gene. The germline CDR1 and CDR2 sequences are MNHNS and SASEGT.